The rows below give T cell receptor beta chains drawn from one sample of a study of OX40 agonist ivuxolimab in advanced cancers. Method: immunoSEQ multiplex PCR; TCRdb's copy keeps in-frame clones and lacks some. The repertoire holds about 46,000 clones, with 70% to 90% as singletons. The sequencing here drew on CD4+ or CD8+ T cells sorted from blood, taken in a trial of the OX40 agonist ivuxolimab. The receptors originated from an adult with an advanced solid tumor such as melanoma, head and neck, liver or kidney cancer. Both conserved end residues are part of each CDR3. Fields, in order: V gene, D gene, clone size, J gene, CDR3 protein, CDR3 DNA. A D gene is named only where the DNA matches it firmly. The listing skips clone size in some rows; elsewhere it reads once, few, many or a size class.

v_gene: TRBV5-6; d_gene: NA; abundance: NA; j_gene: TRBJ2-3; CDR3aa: CASSLQGSSVSDTQYF; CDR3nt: TGTGCCAGCAGCCTACAGGGAAGTAGCGTGTCAGATACGCAGTATTTT
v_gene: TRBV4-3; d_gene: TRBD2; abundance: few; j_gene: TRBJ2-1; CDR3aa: CASSQDSGGGSYNEQFF; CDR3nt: TGCGCCAGCAGCCAAGACTCCGGGGGGGGCTCCTACAATGAGCAGTTCTTC
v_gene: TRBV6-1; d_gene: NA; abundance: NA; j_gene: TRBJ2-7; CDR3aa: CASSELLESYRSYEQYF; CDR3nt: TGTGCCAGCAGTGAATTGTTGGAAAGTTACCGCTCCTACGAGCAGTACTTC
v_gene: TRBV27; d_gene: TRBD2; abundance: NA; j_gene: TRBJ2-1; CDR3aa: CATNLAGGFNEQFF; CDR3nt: TGTGCCACCAATCTAGCGGGAGGGTTCAATGAGCAGTTCTTC
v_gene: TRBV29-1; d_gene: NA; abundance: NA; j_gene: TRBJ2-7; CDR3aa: CSVEGQLGDYEQYF; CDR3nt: TGCAGCGTTGAAGGTCAACTGGGGGACTACGAGCAGTACTTC
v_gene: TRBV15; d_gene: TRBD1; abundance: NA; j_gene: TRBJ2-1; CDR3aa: CATSTRNRGLNEQFF; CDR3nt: TGTGCCACCAGCACCCGTAACAGGGGATTGAATGAGCAGTTCTTC
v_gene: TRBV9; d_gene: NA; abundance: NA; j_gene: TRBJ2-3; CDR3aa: CASSLPPSTDTQYF; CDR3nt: TGTGCCAGCAGCCTCCCCCCTAGCACAGATACGCAGTATTTT
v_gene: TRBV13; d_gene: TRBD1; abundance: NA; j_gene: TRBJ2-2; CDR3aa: CASSSGTAPGELFF; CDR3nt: TGTGCCAGCAGCTCCGGGACAGCCCCCGGGGAGCTGTTTTTT
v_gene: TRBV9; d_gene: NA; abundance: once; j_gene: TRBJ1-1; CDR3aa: CASSVAVSPNTEAFF; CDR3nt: TGTGCCAGCAGCGTCGCCGTCAGTCCGAACACTGAAGCTTTCTTT
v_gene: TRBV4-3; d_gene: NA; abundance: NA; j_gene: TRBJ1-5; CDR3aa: CASSQGARGANQPQHF; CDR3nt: TGCGCCAGCAGCCAAGGGGCCAGGGGTGCTAATCAGCCCCAGCATTTT
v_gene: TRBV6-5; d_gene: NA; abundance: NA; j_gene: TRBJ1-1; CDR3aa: CASSYSRRVNTEAFF; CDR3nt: TGTGCCAGCAGTTACTCAAGACGGGTGAACACTGAAGCTTTCTTT